The 4 T cell receptor beta chains listed next were all sequenced from one sample in a study of monozygotic twins with inflammatory bowel disease. No DNA is given; TCRdb re-called the 5' RACE reads and lists each CDR3 protein once. Recorded for this sample: over 130,000 distinct CDR3 sequences. Sequenced sample: blood. Source of these receptors: a human donor with ulcerative colitis or Crohn's disease, or a healthy co-twin of an affected twin (not recorded which).

The chain uses TRBV4-3 and TRBJ1-2; TCRdb selects TRBD1, and the lack of DNA leaves this call unchecked. Germline V gives CDR1 LGHNA, CDR2 YSLEER. The CDR3 loop spans 16 amino acids. The CDR3 spells CASSHPPGTGEFGYTF.

The CDR3 spells CASREFNMNTEAFF. V is TRBV14 and J is TRBJ1-1. Per germline, CDR1 SGHDN and CDR2 FVKESK. The CDR3 loop spans 14 amino acids.

The chain links TRBV6-5 to TRBJ2-7. CDR1 MNHEY and CDR2 SVGAGI come from the germline V gene. The CDR3 covers 16 residues. The CDR3 sequence is CASSYSRTGASYEQYF.

The chain has TRBV18 and TRBJ2-3. Per the germline V gene, CDR1 is KGHSH and CDR2 is LQKENI. This CDR3 is built from 13 residues. CDR3 region: CASSPSDTDTQYF.